This T cell receptor (beta chain) comes out of a study of cytomegalovirus exposure and HLA in healthy donors. Regarding the study as a whole: Presence/absence comparisons presumed near-even sequencing depth among donors.

This CDR3 region has 15 residues. Germline CDR1 MNHNS, CDR2 SASEGT. Losses at the gene ends were 3 bases for V and 2 bases for J; bases not matched to a gene: 4. Primers: 60 Vbeta forward and 13 Jbeta reverse. The method was immunoSEQ multiplex PCR; TCRdb's version includes in-frame clones alone and lacks a portion of them. The profile shows about 98,000 clones, 81% of them singletons. In the case of this clone: Its cognate antigen is unknown.

Sequencing input: PBMCs. The chain joins TRBV6-1 to TRBJ2-3, with 8 bases matching TRBD2. The sequence came from a man in his forties in good health and CMV-seronegative. The CDR3 coding sequence is TGTGCCAGCAGTGATAGCGGGGCTACCACAGATACGCAGTATTTT. The encoded protein is CASSDSGATTDTQYF.